This T cell receptor (beta chain) comes out of a study of beta chain features in type 1 diabetes. Study-level background: Patients did not differ from healthy donors in age, gender or cell yield. Overall study results and limits: A greater similarity of naive, central memory and Treg TCRB repertoires was seen among patients than among healthy donors. There was a moderate but significant shortening of TCRB CDR3s in all four CD4+ subsets of Type 1 diabetes patients.

Expressed TCRB transcripts were sequenced, since all the RNA that had been isolated was reverse transcribed. The method was immunoSEQ multiplex PCR; TCRdb's version includes in-frame clones alone and lacks a portion of them. The sample consists of some 150,000 clones, around 13% of them appearing once. Central memory, naive, regulatory and stem cell-like memory CD4+ cells were sorted by CD45RO/CCR7/CD25/CD127/CD95/CD27. Every sorted population was more than 95% pure. In germline, CDR1 is SGDLS, CDR2 YYNGEE. The CDR3 is made up of 13 amino acids. The V gene lost 0 bases and the J gene lost 1 base, with 4 bases spanning the gap. This clone has a handful of counts. No antigen is known for it.

Sequenced: central memory CD4+ T cells from blood. The sequence came from a man younger than 35 with type 1 diabetes. The V and J genes are TRBV9 and TRBJ1-2; D not resolved. CDR3 DNA: TGTGCCAGCAGCGTAGCCGTTAACTATGGCTACACCTTC. Translated: CASSVAVNYGYTF.